This T cell receptor (beta chain) was found in a study of blood T cell repertoires in COVID-19. Study-level background: Acute and convalescent COVID-19 samples came from the United States, Italy and Spain. PBMCs, B-cell-depleted T cells, or T cells were the source of the cDNA or gDNA that made up the material.

CDR1 LNHDA and CDR2 SQIVND come from the germline V gene (reference sequence). CDR3 length: 15 amino acids. V dropped 6 bases and J dropped 2; count of bases not matched to a gene: 7. Under the authors' procedure: Scientists estimated how many nucleated cells there were by amplifying reference gene primers. The assay was immunoSEQ multiplex PCR, and TCRdb's table has in-frame clones only and misses some. V, J and clone size were drawn from that table, and D and trimming were deduced from the DNA. The repertoire consists of about 190,000 clones, with 78% occurring once and the leading ten covering 2.5% to 3.5%.

Sequencing was carried out using peripheral blood. The chain uses TRBV19 and TRBJ2-3, with TRBD1 matching over 8 bases. This clonotype was obtained from a woman at least 80 years old with active or convalescent COVID-19. For the CDR3, the DNA is TGTGCCAGTAGCCAGGGGGCGAGAGACACAGATACGCAGTATTTT. It codes for CASSQGARDTDTQYF.